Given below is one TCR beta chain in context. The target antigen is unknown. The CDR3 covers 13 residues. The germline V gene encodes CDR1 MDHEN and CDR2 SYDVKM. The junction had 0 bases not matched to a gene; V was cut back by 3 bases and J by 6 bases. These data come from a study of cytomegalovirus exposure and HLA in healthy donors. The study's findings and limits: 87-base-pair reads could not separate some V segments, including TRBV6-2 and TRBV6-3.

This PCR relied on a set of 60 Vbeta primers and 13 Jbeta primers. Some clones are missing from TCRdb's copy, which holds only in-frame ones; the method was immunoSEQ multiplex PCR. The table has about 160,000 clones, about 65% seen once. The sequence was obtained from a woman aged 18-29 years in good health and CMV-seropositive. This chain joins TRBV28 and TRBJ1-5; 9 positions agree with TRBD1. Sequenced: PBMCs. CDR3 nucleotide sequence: TGTGCCAGCAGTTTGACAGGGGGTCAGCCCCAGCATTTT. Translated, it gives CASSLTGGQPQHF.